This TCR beta chain was recorded in a study of shared clonotypes between healthy human individuals. Study-wide points: Non-shared clonotypes were found to have lower generation probabilities than the clonotypes that were shared by all four of the sorted-subset donors.

Researchers partitioned CD4+ cells into CD45RA+ naive and CD45RA-negative memory subsets. Per the germline V gene, CDR1 is SGHTA and CDR2 is FQGTGA. The CDR3 sequence is 14 residues long. V lost 2 bases to trimming and J lost 2 bases, with 10 bases between them. This clone was seen a handful of times. The antigen remains undetermined. The identical CDR3 is also encoded by other nucleotide sequences in the sample. TCRdb keeps only in-frame clones here, not all; method: immunoSEQ multiplex PCR. The sample gives more than 1 million clones, around 82% of which show up once; 0.5% to 0.6% is in the top ten. The receptor's source is a man between 18 and 29 years old in good health. Some clones in this sample may be carry-over from other donors' samples. The V gene is TRBV7-3, the J gene TRBJ2-7; possibly TRBD2 for D (7 bases). The specimen was memory CD4+ T cells from PBMCs. Subset of the sample: CD45RA-negative fraction. The CDR3 nucleotides are TGTGCCAGCAGCTTAGGCGGGGGCACCTACGAGCAGTACTTC. Translated: CASSLGGGTYEQYF.